This T cell receptor (beta chain) was observed in a study of T cell repertoires in cytomegalovirus infection. Study-wide context: Recently identified HLA-C-restricted and well-studied HLA-B-restricted CMV epitopes were used. Public signatures in TCR beta pointed to CMV infection and matching HLA type.

General observations from the study: Cumulative public TCR beta family frequency identified CMV carriers with the relevant HLA. HLA-C-restricted CMV-specific TCR beta clonotypes were dominant in the ex vivo response.

With regard to this clonotype: Its matching antigen is unknown.

MiXCR was run by TCRdb on the reads, yielding one entry per CDR3 protein. Of roughly 860,000 distinct CDR3 sequences in the sample, approximately 32% were seen once. V lost 4 bases to trimming and J lost 8 bases, with 9 bases between them. The CDR3 spans 12 residues. The sample was cultured CD8+ T cells from PBMCs, taken from culture after CMV antigen stimulation. This TCR was sampled from a human donor in good health (CMV status not recorded). Some clones in this sample may be carry-over from other donors' samples. The chain recombines TRBV12-3 or TRBV12-4 with TRBJ2-1, with a weak D call TRBD2 (5 bases). The CDR3 DNA reads TGTGCCAGCAGTTCCGTGGAGGATGAGCAGTTCTTC. It yields the protein CASSSVEDEQFF.